This is a list of T cell receptor beta chains from one sample in a study of patients and donors after allogeneic stem cell transplantation. TCRdb recomputed calls from the RT-PCR reads with MiXCR, one row per CDR3 protein. This sample has around 150,000 distinct CDR3 sequences, with 30% found just once. Material: blood, either unsorted or a sorted T cell fraction (not recorded which). The receptors originated from a human donor who was either an allogeneic HSCT recipient or a stem cell or donor lymphocyte infusion donor (not recorded which). It is not recorded whose cells these are; they may come from a transplant donor. CDR3s leave out the opening cysteine and the closing phenylalanine or tryptophan. Clone sizes are given selectively: once, few, many, or a class where the clone is expanded.

V gene,clone size,CDR3 protein
TRBV18,few,ASSPRERGEKLF
TRBV4-3,.,ASSRRTGRVDTQY
TRBV4-3,many,ASSQGLRPTLH
TRBV4-3,.,ASSRLAGRSGELF
TRBV29-1,.,SVELHQETQY
TRBV12-3/TRBV12-4,many,ASRRTGGARGYT
TRBV7-9,many,ASSLPGQGNYGYT
TRBV28,.,ASSLIRLYEQY
TRBV4-1,.,ASSHRLWNTDSPLH
TRBV6-2/TRBV6-3,.,ASSYSTGAVHTDTQY
TRBV9,once,ASSLTSGANNEQF